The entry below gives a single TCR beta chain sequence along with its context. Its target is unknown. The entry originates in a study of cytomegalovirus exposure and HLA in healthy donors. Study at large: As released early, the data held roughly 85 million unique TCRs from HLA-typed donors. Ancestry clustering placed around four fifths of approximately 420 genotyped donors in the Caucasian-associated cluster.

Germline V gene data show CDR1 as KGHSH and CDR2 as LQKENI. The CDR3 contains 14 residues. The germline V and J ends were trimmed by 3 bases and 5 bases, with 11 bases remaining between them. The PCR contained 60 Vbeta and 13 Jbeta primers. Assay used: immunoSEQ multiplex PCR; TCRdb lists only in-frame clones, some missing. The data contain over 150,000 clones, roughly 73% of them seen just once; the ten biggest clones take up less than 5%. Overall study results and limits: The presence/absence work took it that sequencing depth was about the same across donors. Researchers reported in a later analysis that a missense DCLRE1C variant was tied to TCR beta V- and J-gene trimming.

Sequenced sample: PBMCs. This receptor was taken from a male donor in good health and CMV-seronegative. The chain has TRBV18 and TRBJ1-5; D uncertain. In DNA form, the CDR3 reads TGTGCCAGCTCACCCCGTTATGAGGATCAGCCCCAGCATTTT. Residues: CASSPRYEDQPQHF.